This TCR beta chain was obtained from a study of T cells in Graves' hyperthyroidism and ophthalmopathy. For ophthalmopathy patients, the Clinical Activity Score was at least 3 and the NOSPECS grade at least 4; duration was under 3 months. The PBMCs were sourced from fresh peripheral blood (approximately 9.6 ml). A few counts support this clonotype. Its antigen remains unknown. This CDR3 has 13 residues. Germline trimming cut 5 bases from V and 1 base from J; bases unmatched to any gene: 4. Per germline, CDR1 DFQATT and CDR2 SNEGSKA (reference sequence). Authors of the study amplified TCR beta CDR3 regions from RNA transcripts. Using the HTBI primer set, a first-round RT-PCR was run on the TCR CDR3. Each CDR3 protein is one row after TCRdb ran MiXCR on the multiplex PCR reads. The table has 500,000 to 650,000 distinct CDR3 sequences, under 20% seen once. Whole-study findings and limits: Most expanded thyroid clonotypes above 0.001 also appeared in blood. The model's output predicted ophthalmopathy at a median of about 5.9 months prior to onset.

Input material: blood. This TCR derives from a woman between 18 and 29 years old with Graves' ophthalmopathy. V usage is TRBV20-1 and J usage is TRBJ1-1; 7 positions agree with TRBD1. CDR3 nucleotides: TGCAGTGCTCCGACAGGGCAGAACACTGAAGCTTTCTTT. Translation gives CSAPTGQNTEAFF.